The rows below give T cell receptor beta chains drawn from one sample of a study of blood T cell repertoires in COVID-19. The data were produced by immunoSEQ multiplex PCR, yet TCRdb's version contains in-frame clones alone and is incomplete. The top ten hold 0.85% to 1.2% of the sample, which has roughly 380,000 clones, 81% seen once. Sequencing used peripheral blood. All receptors derive from a human donor with acute or convalescent COVID-19. The donor label of this sample is uncertain. The CDR3 runs from the conserved cysteine through the conserved F or W. The D gene is left open where the match is weak. Clone size is stated in some rows and not others, as once, few, many or a class when expanded.

len | abundance | d_gene | j_gene | v_gene | CDR3nt | CDR3aa
16 | . | . | TRBJ1-6 | TRBV6-5 | TGTGCCAGCAGTTATGAGTCTCCGGCCTATAATTCACCCCTCCACTTT | CASSYESPAYNSPLHF
17 | . | TRBD2 | TRBJ2-1 | TRBV19 | TGTGCCAGTAGTATCATCGGTCGGGCGGGGGGTAGGAATGAGCAGTTCTTC | CASSIIGRAGGRNEQFF
13 | . | TRBD2 | TRBJ2-7 | TRBV29-1 | TGCAGCGCTCGTAGCGGGAGGGCCTACGAGCAGTACTTC | CSARSGRAYEQYF
13 | . | . | TRBJ2-7 | TRBV3-1/TRBV3-2 | TGTGCCAGCAGCCAGACAAATACCTACGAGCAGTACTTC | CASSQTNTYEQYF
14 | . | TRBD2 | TRBJ2-7 | TRBV7-9 | TGTGCCAGCAGATCCGCGGGAGCGGGTGACGAGCAGTACTTC | CASRSAGAGDEQYF
15 | . | TRBD1 | TRBJ2-7 | TRBV5-4 | TGTGCCAGCAGCTTCGGACAGGGATTGCGCGACGAGCAGTACTTC | CASSFGQGLRDEQYF
14 | . | . | TRBJ1-1 | TRBV2 | TGTGCCAGCAGTGTGACCAGGGCTATAGCTGAAGCTTTCTTT | CASSVTRAIAEAFF
14 | . | TRBD2 | TRBJ2-1 | TRBV11-3 | TGTGCCAGCAGCTTTACTAGCGACGGCGATGAGCAGTTCTTC | CASSFTSDGDEQFF
14 | few | . | TRBJ1-4 | TRBV7-8 | TGTGCCAGCAGCTTAGAGGCAGTGGGCGAAAAACTGTTTTTT | CASSLEAVGEKLFF
14 | . | TRBD1 | TRBJ1-2 | TRBV7-8 | TGTGCCAGCAGCTTCCGGGACAGGGGCTATGGCTACACCTTC | CASSFRDRGYGYTF
15 | . | TRBD1 | TRBJ1-6 | TRBV19 | TGTGCCAGTAGGCGGACAGGGGGTGATAATTCACCCCTCCACTTT | CASRRTGGDNSPLHF
15 | few | TRBD1 | TRBJ1-4 | TRBV15 | TGTGCCACCAGCAGAGATCGCAACAGGGGGCGCGACCGTACTTTT | CATSRDRNRGRDRTF
14 | . | . | TRBJ2-1 | TRBV11-1 | TGTGCCAGCAGCCCGAGAACTAGCAAAATAGAGCAGTTCTTC | CASSPRTSKIEQFF
14 | few | TRBD1 | TRBJ1-2 | TRBV6-5 | TGTGCCAGCATAGGGGGCTACCTTAACTATGGCTACACCTTC | CASIGGYLNYGYTF
15 | few | . | TRBJ1-5 | TRBV18 | TGTGCCAGCTCACCACATCAGGGATACGATCAGCCCCAGCATTTT | CASSPHQGYDQPQHF
15 | . | . | TRBJ2-2 | TRBV19 | TGTGCCAGTAGAGGAGGGGTAAAGGACACCGGGGAGCTGTTTTTT | CASRGGVKDTGELFF
13 | once | . | TRBJ2-1 | TRBV2 | TGTGCCAGCAGTGTTCTAACCGTATCTGAGCAGTTCTTC | CASSVLTVSEQFF
18 | . | . | TRBJ1-3 | TRBV28 | TGTGCCAGCAGGTCGGTTCGACAGGTGGCGTGGGTAGGAAACACCATATATTTT | CASRSVRQVAWVGNTIYF
23 | . | . | TRBJ1-6 | TRBV21-1 | TGTGCCAGCATCAACCGGGACAGGGGGCGTAAAACCCCTCCCAGCTCCTATAATTCACCCCTCCACTTT | CASINRDRGRKTPPSSYNSPLHF
15 | . | . | TRBJ1-1 | TRBV6-5 | TGTGCCAGCAGTTACTCGATTACGGGGAACACTGAAGCTTTCTTT | CASSYSITGNTEAFF
14 | few | . | TRBJ2-3 | TRBV6-5 | TGTGCCAGCAGTTATTCCTTCCTCACAGATACGCAGTATTTT | CASSYSFLTDTQYF
15 | . | TRBD1 | TRBJ1-2 | TRBV5-8 | TGTGCCAGCAGGGACAGGGTCGGTTTGAACTATGGCTACACCTTC | CASRDRVGLNYGYTF
15 | . | . | TRBJ1-5 | TRBV19 | TGTGCCAGTAGTATCACATTCAGGGTAGGTCAGCCCCAGCATTTT | CASSITFRVGQPQHF
14 | few | . | TRBJ1-2 | TRBV2 | TGTGCCAGGGTGAACCGGGACATTAACTATGGCTACACCTTC | CARVNRDINYGYTF
14 | . | . | TRBJ2-3 | TRBV19 | TGTGCCAGTAGGAAGACAGGAAACACAGATACGCAGTATTTT | CASRKTGNTDTQYF
14 | . | . | TRBJ2-1 | TRBV15 | TGTGCCACCAGCAGAGTCGTTAGCATCAATGAGCAGTTCTTC | CATSRVVSINEQFF
15 | . | TRBD1 | TRBJ1-1 | TRBV18 | TGTGCCAGCTCACCAACGGACAGGGCTAACACTGAAGCTTTCTTT | CASSPTDRANTEAFF
14 | . | TRBD1 | TRBJ2-3 | TRBV19 | TGTGCCAGTAGACTGACAGGGGGCACAGATACGCAGTATTTT | CASRLTGGTDTQYF
13 | . | . | TRBJ1-5 | TRBV12-3/TRBV12-4 | TGTGCCAGCAGTTCTCGTAGCAATCAGCCCCAGCATTTT | CASSSRSNQPQHF
17 | . | TRBD1 | TRBJ1-2 | TRBV5-6 | TGTGCCAGCAGCCCAAGACAGGGGGCGCAAAGATCGTATGGCTACACCTTC | CASSPRQGAQRSYGYTF
15 | few | . | TRBJ1-2 | TRBV3-1/TRBV3-2 | TGTGCCAGCAGCCAAGGGGCTGGCAGCAACTATGGCTACACCTTC | CASSQGAGSNYGYTF
12 | . | TRBD1 | TRBJ1-1 | TRBV15 | TGTGCCACCAGCAGTGACAGGGTTGGAGCTTTCTTT | CATSSDRVGAFF
16 | . | TRBD2 | TRBJ2-3 | TRBV5-1 | TGCGCCAGCAGCCCCACTAGCGGGGGAGGGGCAGATACGCAGTATTTT | CASSPTSGGGADTQYF
15 | . | . | TRBJ2-7 | TRBV4-1 | TGCGCCAGCAGCCAAGATCTTGGCAACTCCTACGAGCAGTACTTC | CASSQDLGNSYEQYF
13 | . | . | TRBJ2-1 | TRBV3-1/TRBV3-2 | TGTGCCAGCAGCCAAGGAGCGGGTTTTGAGCAGTTCTTC | CASSQGAGFEQFF
19 | . | . | TRBJ1-5 | TRBV28 | TGTGCCAGCAGTACCCCTAGGGGCAGGGCTCGAGTCGGCAATCAGCCCCAGCATTTT | CASSTPRGRARVGNQPQHF
11 | . | . | TRBJ2-3 | TRBV28 | TGTGCCAGCATCTGGGGGCGGGCGCAGTATTTT | CASIWGRAQYF
16 | . | . | TRBJ2-2 | TRBV6-5 | TGTGCCAGCAGTTACGGAGGGATGTGGAACACCGGGGAGCTGTTTTTT | CASSYGGMWNTGELFF
14 | . | . | TRBJ1-2 | TRBV3-1/TRBV3-2 | TGTGCCAGCAGCCAAATGACAGAGTACTATGGCTACACCTTC | CASSQMTEYYGYTF
13 | . | . | TRBJ2-5 | TRBV28 | TGTGCCAGCAGGCCGGACGCCCCGAGGGCCCAGTACTTC | CASRPDAPRAQYF
16 | . | TRBD2 | TRBJ2-1 | TRBV5-1 | TGCGCCAGCAGCTTGCTCCCGCGGGAGGCCTACAATGAGCAGTTCTTC | CASSLLPREAYNEQFF
18 | . | TRBD2 | TRBJ2-2 | TRBV5-6 | TGTGCCAGCAGCTTGCTAGGTACTAGCGGGGTAAACACCGGGGAGCTGTTTTTT | CASSLLGTSGVNTGELFF